This paragraph covers one TCR beta chain sequence. The antigen is unknown. Germline CDR1 and CDR2: SGHVS and FNYEAQ. The CDR3 sequence is 16 residues long. This record comes from a study of human CD8 memory T cell subsets. UMI-labeled 5' RACE produced the TCR beta libraries. Source study methods: Across the sequenced material, each individual TCR beta library was found to contain somewhere between about 2,900 and 18,000 functional CDR3 beta clonotypes. Reanalyzing the 5' RACE reads, TCRdb keeps one entry per CDR3 protein, without DNA. These V and J calls rely on TCRdb rather than the paper's analysis. The specimen's table records roughly 16,000 distinct CDR3 sequences. From buffy coats of healthy donors, the PBMC were obtained. The RNA's source was duplicate vials of approximately 150,000 sorted CD8+ T cells per subset. Points from the study as a whole: Minimal repertoire overlap was seen between stem-like memory T cells and precursor exhausted T cells.

The specimen sequenced was CD8+ stem-like memory T cells (TSCM and TCM) sorted from PBMCs. Specified subset: stem-like memory CD8 T cells (TSTEM), CCR7+ PD-1- TIGIT-. The receptor was derived from a human donor in good health. The chain recombines TRBV7-6 with TRBJ2-1; checking the TCRdb D call of TRBD2 is not possible without DNA. CDR3 sequence: CASSPGSASSYNEQFF.